This T cell receptor (beta chain) emerged from a study of OX40 agonist ivuxolimab in advanced cancers. The V and J ends lost 5 bases and 5 bases respectively, with 12 bases between them. CDR3 length equals 13 residues. Germline CDR1 SGHTA, CDR2 FQGTGA. Data came from immunoSEQ multiplex PCR; TCRdb stores just in-frame clones and leaves some out. The sample contains more than 80,000 clones, approximately 90% of which appear only once. Peripheral blood came from all dose cohorts at three timepoints. The specimen comprised CD4+ or CD8+ T cells sorted from blood, sampled in a trial of the OX40 agonist ivuxolimab. This TCR came from an adult with an advanced solid tumor such as melanoma, head and neck, liver or kidney cancer. The chain couples TRBV7-3 to TRBJ1-1; possible D gene TRBD1, 5 bases. The CDR3 loop reads CASSQGRRTEAFF. For the CDR3, the DNA is TGTGCCAGCAGCCAGGGACGGAGGACTGAAGCTTTCTTT. The complete variable domain, with remaining parts taken from reference TRBV7-3 and TRBJ1-1, reads GAGVSQTPSNKVTEKGKYVELRCDPISGHTALYWYRQSLGQGPEFLIYFQGTGAADDSGLPNDRFFAVRPEGSVSTLKIQRTERGDSAVYLCASSQGRRTEAFFGQGTRLTVV.